The 12 T cell receptor beta chains given below trace back to one sample, sequenced in a study of blood T cell repertoires in COVID-19. Clones were read by immunoSEQ multiplex PCR, and TCRdb kept only the in-frame ones, dropping some. This table holds around 340,000 clones, 86% found once. Material for sequencing was peripheral blood. The source is a woman aged 55-70 years with COVID-19, enrolled during active disease.

This rearrangement joins TRBV5-1 to TRBJ2-7, with 10 bases that match TRBD1. The CDR3 is 13 amino acids. J was trimmed by 6 bases and V by 6 bases; bases with no gene match: 6. Germline values: CDR1 SGHRS, CDR2 YFSETQ. DNA of the CDR3: TGCGCCAGCACGGGGGACAGGGGTTCCGAGCAGTACTTC. It translates to CASTGDRGSEQYF. Together with reference TRBV5-1 and TRBJ2-7, the CDR3 gives the full variable domain: KAGVTQTPRYLIKTRGQQVTLSCSPISGHRSVSWYQQTPGQGLQFLFEYFSETQRNKGNFPGRFSGRQFSNSRSEMNVSTLELGDSALYLCASTGDRGSEQYFGPGTRLTVT.

This clone has just one count. The chain has TRBV7-9 and TRBJ1-2; 7 bases line up with TRBD1. J was trimmed by 4 bases and V by 1 base; bases with no gene match: 6. Germline V gene data show CDR1 as SEHNR and CDR2 as FQNEAQ (reference sequence). This CDR3 region has 15 residues. The CDR3 DNA reads TGTGCCAGCAGCTTAGAGGGGACAGCTGGCTATGGCTACACCTTC. It yields the protein CASSLEGTAGYGYTF.

This sequence joins TRBV11-2 and TRBJ2-2, with 11 bases that match TRBD1. The CDR3 has 17 amino acids. The V gene end was trimmed by 6 bases and the J gene end by 3 bases; junction bases not matched to a gene: 9. From germline, CDR1 is SGHAT and CDR2 FQNNGV. Here the CDR3 reads CASRPLGGQGDTGELFF. CDR3 coding DNA: TGTGCCAGCAGACCCTTGGGGGGACAGGGGGACACCGGGGAGCTGTTTTTT.

The chain recombines TRBV4-1 with TRBJ2-5; 7 bases map to TRBD1. CDR1 MGHRA and CDR2 YSYEKL come from the germline V gene. The V gene end was trimmed by 5 bases and the J gene end by 4 bases; junction bases not matched to a gene: 7. CDR3 length: 14 amino acids. This chain's CDR3 is CASSSQGTRETQYF. The CDR3 coding sequence is TGCGCCAGCAGCTCACAGGGGACCAGAGAGACCCAGTACTTC.

This chain connects TRBV4-2 to TRBJ2-7; no definite D call. The germline V and J ends were trimmed by 2 bases and 3 bases, with 5 bases remaining between them. This CDR3 is 12 amino acids long. Germline V gene lookup returns CDR1 LGHNA and CDR2 YNFKEQ. The CDR3 DNA follows: TGTGCCAGCAGCCAAAATCGCTACGAGCAGTACTTC. Translation: CASSQNRYEQYF.

The chain is built from TRBV5-1 and TRBJ1-5; possible D gene TRBD1, 5 bases. The CDR3 is 14 residues long. Trimming pared 4 bases from V and 6 bases from J, leaving 14 bases between. CDR1 and CDR2 from the germline V gene are SGHRS and YFSETQ. Here the CDR3 DNA reads TGCGCCAGCAGCCCCACGGCAGGGTTTCAGCCCCAGCATTTT. This translates into CASSPTAGFQPQHF.

The rearrangement uses TRBV21-1 and TRBJ2-7; the table's D gene call, TRBD1, was not cross checked with the DNA. TRBV21-1 is deemed a pseudogene. The CDR3 is made up of 17 amino acids. The CDR3 reads CASSKRWGTGRCYEQYF. DNA for the CDR3: TGTGCCAGCAGCAAACGGTGGGGGACAGGGCGTTGCTACGAGCAGTACTTC.

The V call is TRBV7-9, the J call TRBJ2-7; maybe TRBD1 (5 bases). Trimming took 5 bases from V and 2 from J, leaving 19 bases between them. The CDR3 has 16 amino acids. The germline V gene has CDR1 SEHNR and CDR2 FQNEAQ (reference sequence). As DNA, the CDR3 is TGTGCCAGCAGCCTGGCAGGGCAGGAGACCCCCTACGAGCAGTACTTC. This encodes CASSLAGQETPYEQYF. The complete variable domain, with remaining parts taken from reference TRBV7-9 and TRBJ2-7, reads DTGVSQNPRHKITKRGQNVTFRCDPISEHNRLYWYRQTLGQGPEFLTYFQNEAQLEKSRLLSDRFSAERPKGSFSTLEIQRTEQGDSAMYLCASSLAGQETPYEQYFGPGTRLTVT.

The V gene is TRBV7-6, the J gene TRBJ2-6, with D perhaps matching TRBD2 (5 bases). Per the germline V gene, CDR1 is SGHVS and CDR2 is FNYEAQ. V lost 8 bases to trimming and J lost 0 bases, with 14 bases between them. The CDR3 extends over 16 amino acids. The CDR3 is CASSSTAGSGANVLTF. In DNA form, the CDR3 reads TGTGCCAGCTCCTCGACGGCGGGCTCTGGGGCCAACGTCCTGACTTTC.

The chain has TRBV7-6 and TRBJ2-6; D gene unclear. The CDR3 covers 15 residues. V gave up 0 bases and J gave up 0 bases, with 3 bases separating them. Germline loops: CDR1 SGHVS, CDR2 FNYEAQ. CDR3 in amino acids: CASSLAFSGANVLTF. CDR3 in DNA: TGTGCCAGCAGCTTAGCCTTCTCTGGGGCCAACGTCCTGACTTTC.

The chain carries TRBV7-3 and TRBJ2-3, with a possible D match to TRBD2 (5 bases). The CDR3 is made up of 14 amino acids. Germline V gene data show CDR1 as SGHTA and CDR2 as FQGTGA. The V end lost 5 bases, the J end lost 6 bases, and 15 bases lay between the germline ends. CDR3 loop: CASSQRGLLDTQYF. The DNA for the CDR3 is TGTGCCAGCAGCCAACGGGGTCTGCTGGATACGCAGTATTTT.

The CDR3 DNA reads TGTGCCAGCAGCCGGGGCGGCTCCTACAATGAGCAGTTCTTC. This sequence encodes CASSRGGSYNEQFF. The J gene is TRBJ2-1, the V gene TRBV16; possibly TRBD1 for D (5 bases). This CDR3 is built from 14 residues. The germline V gene encodes CDR1 KGHSY and CDR2 FQNENV. V was clipped by 4 bases and J by 0 bases, with 7 bases between them. The whole variable domain, remainder taken from reference TRBV16 and TRBJ2-1, is GEEVAQTPKHLVRGEGQKAKLYCAPIKGHSYVFWYQQVLKNEFKFLISFQNENVFDETGMPKERFSAKCLPNSPCSLEIQATKLEDSAVYFCASSRGGSYNEQFFGPGTRLTVL.